This TCR beta chain was captured in a study of cytomegalovirus exposure and HLA in healthy donors. With respect to this clone: Its antigen is not known.

Study-wide results and limits: An ancestry cluster, one associated with Asian ancestry, reportedly showed fewer N-insertions than the approximately 670-donor mean in a later analysis.

This PCR relied on a set of 60 Vbeta primers and 13 Jbeta primers. Sequencing used immunoSEQ multiplex PCR; TCRdb keeps in-frame clones, though not all of them. The table lists 130,000 or so clones, just under 80% of them singletons. Per germline, CDR1 GTSNPN and CDR2 SVGIG (reference sequence). The CDR3 is made up of 17 amino acids. Trimming removed 3 bases from V and 4 bases from J; junction bases left unmatched: 16. The receptor's source is a woman aged 18-29 years in good health and CMV-seronegative. The sample consisted of PBMCs. This chain links TRBV30 with TRBJ1-2, with 8 bases aligning to TRBD1. As DNA, the CDR3 is TGTGCCTGGAGGCATTGGACAGGGTACGATACTACCTATGGCTACACCTTC. This gives the protein CAWRHWTGYDTTYGYTF.